This T cell receptor (beta chain) was captured in a study of cytotoxic CD8 clonotypes in ibrutinib-treated CLL. As for the study in general: Enrolment comprised approximately 10 relapsed/refractory and some 15 treatment-naive patients; approximately 18 were IGHV unmutated. Study-level findings and limits: Whereas clonality rose at ibrutinib response, it declined toward baseline at progression.

Per the germline V gene, CDR1 is SGHTA and CDR2 is FQGTGA. The CDR3 sequence is 13 residues long. The V and J ends lost 6 bases and 10 bases, in that order; junction bases with no gene match: 8. TCRdb's copy holds only in-frame clones and misses some; the assay was immunoSEQ multiplex PCR. The table lists about 120,000 clones, approximately 83% of them singletons. Concerning this clone itself: Its antigen remains unknown.

The genes are TRBV7-3 and TRBJ2-1, with TRBD2 matching over 8 bases. The starting material was PBMCs, obtained after 24 months of ibrutinib treatment. This receptor was identified in a human donor with chronic lymphocytic leukemia. The CDR3 protein is CASSPRGGWEQFF. The CDR3 DNA follows: TGTGCCAGCAGTCCCCGGGGGGGCTGGGAGCAGTTCTTC.